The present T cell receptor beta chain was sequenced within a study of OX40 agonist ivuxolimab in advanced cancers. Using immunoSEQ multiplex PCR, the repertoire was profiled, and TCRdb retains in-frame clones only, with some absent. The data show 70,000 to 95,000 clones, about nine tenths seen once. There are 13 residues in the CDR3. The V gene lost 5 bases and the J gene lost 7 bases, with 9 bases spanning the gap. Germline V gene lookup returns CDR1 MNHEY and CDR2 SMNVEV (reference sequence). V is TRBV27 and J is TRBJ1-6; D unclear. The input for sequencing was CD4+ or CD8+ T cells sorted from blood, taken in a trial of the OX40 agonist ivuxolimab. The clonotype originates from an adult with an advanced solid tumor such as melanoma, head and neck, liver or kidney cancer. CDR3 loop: CASSKDLNSPLHF. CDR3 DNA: TGTGCCAGCAGTAAGGACTTGAATTCACCCCTCCACTTT.